This T cell receptor beta chain was captured in a study of OX40 agonist ivuxolimab in advanced cancers. Some background on the complete study: Ivuxolimab was an agonistic, fully human IgG2 monoclonal antibody directed against OX40 (CD134), a costimulatory receptor. Intravenous ivuxolimab was administered to patients every 2 weeks at six dose levels: 0.01, 0.1, 0.3, 1.5, 3 and 10 mg/kg. Of the approximately 50 dose-escalation patients, hepatocellular carcinoma was present in about 20, melanoma in about 15, renal cell carcinoma in 9 and head and neck cancer in 9. In the dose-escalation cohort, 70% to 85% of patients were male, and the mean age was approximately 64 years, with a range of about 23 to 85. Prior anti-PD-1, anti-PD-L1 or anti-CTLA-4 therapy was permitted, and checkpoint inhibitors had been received by approximately 39% of dose-escalation patients. Three dose-escalation patients achieved partial responses, one with hepatocellular carcinoma and two with cutaneous melanoma. Peripheral TCRbeta sequencing aimed to test whether ivuxolimab altered TCR sequence diversity and caused clonal T-cell expansion. The paper reports the monotherapy dose-escalation portion (N = 52 patients) of the phase I ivuxolimab trial.

About this clone itself: No antigen is known for it. Base qualities were left out, and no much larger clone turns up one base away.

Genomic DNA was extracted from sorted cells for sequencing of the TCRbeta CDR3 region. The immunoSEQ Assay was used to sequence the TCRbeta CDR3 regions. Here the immuneACCESS table is served through TCRdb, limited to in-frame sequences with V and J called. Missing clones are a known gap in these copies; in checked studies unresolved V genes cover under half, and the rest lacks a known reason. The sample table contains approximately 25,000 clones; only one count was recorded for approximately 91% of them. The ten largest clones add up to 49% of the sample. Patients with a history of autoimmune disease or receiving systemic immunosuppression were excluded from the trial. Peripheral blood for TCR sequencing was collected from all dose cohorts at baseline, on cycle 4 day 1, and on cycle 7 day 1. Samples were obtained from an open-label, multicenter, first-in-human phase I dose-escalation trial of ivuxolimab. Adults with locally advanced or metastatic melanoma, renal cell carcinoma, hepatocellular carcinoma or head and neck squamous cell carcinoma were enrolled in the trial. Before TCR sequencing, CD4+ and CD8+ T cells were separately sorted from peripheral blood.

Broader findings and caveats from the paper: After ivuxolimab, more expanded clones were found on average in CD8+ T cells than in CD4+ T cells. Low levels of normalized T-cell clonal expansion were also seen in some patients who did not respond. At doses of 0.1 to 3.0 mg/kg, clonal expansion of both CD4+ and CD8+ T cells in blood was seen between baseline and week 6. The antigen specificity of the peripheral T cells that underwent clonal expansion was not determined. In partial responders in the 0.1-3.0 mg/kg groups, normalized peripheral clonal expansion was found to be among the lowest, especially among CD8+ T cells.

The V end loses 3 bases and the J end loses 3 bases, and a stretch of 14 bases separates them. Looking up the germline V gene yields CDR1 SGHVS and CDR2 FQNEAQ. The CDR3, from cysteine to phenylalanine, totals 15 residues. CDR3 DNA is the only sequence kept; it has 45 bases, read in frame from the first base. The sequence derives from an adult with an advanced solid tumor such as melanoma, head and neck, liver or kidney cancer. The chain is assembled from TRBV7-8 and TRBJ1-2; the D segment could be TRBD1, given 5 matching bases. The starting material was CD4+ or CD8+ T cells sorted from blood, obtained in a trial of the OX40 agonist ivuxolimab. This receptor carries the CDR3 CASSFQVGPYYGYTF. The nucleotide sequence is given as TGTGCCAGCAGCTTCCAGGTGGGGCCCTACTATGGCTACACCTTC. The CDR3, completed at both ends by the reference TRBV7-8 and TRBJ1-2 genes, gives the full variable domain GAGVSQSPRYKVAKRGQDVALRCDPISGHVSLFWYQQALGQGPEFLTYFQNEAQLDKSGLPSDRFFAERPEGSVSTLKIQRTQQEDSAVYLCASSFQVGPYYGYTFGSGTRLTVV.